The entry below gives a single T cell receptor beta chain sequence along with its context. The sample originates from a study of blood T cells in healthy people across ages. Using a J-beta primer mix together with a sample-barcoded 5' primer, a second PCR was run for roughly 6 to 12 cycles. A single record per CDR3 protein comes from TCRdb applying MiXCR to the 5' RACE reads. Of about 830,000 distinct CDR3 sequences listed, nearly 60% were seen once; the top ten hold roughly 20%. The CDR3 has 15 amino acids. CDR1 SGHRS and CDR2 YFSETQ come from the germline V gene. Trimming stripped 1 base from V and 0 bases from J, with 10 bases between.

Input material: blood. The sequence came from a man aged 25-45 years in good health. The chain uses TRBV5-1 and TRBJ2-5; D is unresolved. The CDR3 coding sequence is TGCGCCAGCAGCTTGACAGCCCAGTACCAAGAGACCCAGTACTTC. It yields the protein CASSLTAQYQETQYF.